This TCR beta chain was obtained from a study of CD8+ T cells in alopecia areata. The CDR3 has 13 residues. The germline V gene encodes CDR1 SQVTM and CDR2 ANQGSEA. V was pared by 3 bases and J by 4 bases, with 12 bases between. Treatment denoted: oral pan-JAK inhibitor, 5-10 mg twice daily. Isolation of CD4+ and CD8+ T cells from PBMCs was achieved by sorting. Study results and caveats: Tissue-resident alphabeta T cells belonging to normal skin likewise get sequenced within scalp specimens. An increase in clonality over normal scalp was evident in lesional scalp, especially alopecia totalis/universalis.

Extraction of RNA preceded its reverse transcription into cDNA, which served as the sequencing template. Clones were sequenced by immunoSEQ multiplex PCR, and TCRdb holds only the in-frame ones, with some missing. In the table there are under 350,000 clones, roughly 64% of which are singletons. To note about this clone: Its antigen is unidentified.

This chain uses TRBV29-1 with TRBJ1-1; no clear D. This receptor was identified in a human donor with alopecia areata. The starting material was CD4+ T cells sorted from blood, obtained at week 24, from a patient treated with tofacitinib. This CDR3 is CSVEITGITEAFF. CDR3 bases: TGCAGCGTTGAGATCACGGGGATCACTGAAGCTTTCTTT.